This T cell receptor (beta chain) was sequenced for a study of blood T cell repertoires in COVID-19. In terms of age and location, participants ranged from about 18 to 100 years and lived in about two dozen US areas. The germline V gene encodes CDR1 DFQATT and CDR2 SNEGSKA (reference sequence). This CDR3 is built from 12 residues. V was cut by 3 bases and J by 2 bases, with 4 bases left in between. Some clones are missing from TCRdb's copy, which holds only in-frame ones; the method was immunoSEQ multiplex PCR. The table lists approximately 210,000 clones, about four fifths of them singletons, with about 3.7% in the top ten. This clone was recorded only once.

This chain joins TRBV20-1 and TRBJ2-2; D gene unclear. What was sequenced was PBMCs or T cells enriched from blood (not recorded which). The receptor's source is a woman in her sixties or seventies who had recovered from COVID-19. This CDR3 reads CSASLNTGELFF. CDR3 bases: TGCAGTGCTAGTTTAAACACCGGGGAGCTGTTTTTT.